A single sample is the source of the 3 T cell receptor beta chains below, sequenced in a study of blood T cells in healthy people across ages. Together with a sample-barcoded 5' primer, a J-beta primer mix was included in a second PCR lasting about 6 to 11 cycles. TCRdb re-called the 5' RACE reads through MiXCR, storing one row per CDR3 protein. This table has around 1.5 million distinct CDR3 sequences, around two fifths appearing once. The sample comprised blood. The source is a woman younger than 35 in good health.

V is TRBV5-1 and J is TRBJ1-2, with D possibly being TRBD1 (5 bases). Germline CDR1 reads SGHRS; CDR2 reads YFSETQ. There are 16 residues in the CDR3. The V end lost 4 bases, the J end lost 3 bases, and 19 bases lay between the germline ends. DNA for the CDR3: TGCGCCAGCAGCGACTTACCCGGGGCCCACCACTATGGCTACACCTTC. Residues: CASSDLPGAHHYGYTF.

This clonotype was seen only a few times. This chain links TRBV12-3 or TRBV12-4 with TRBJ2-1; 7 positions match TRBD1. The CDR3 is 14 amino acids. J was trimmed by 4 bases and V by 6 bases; bases with no gene match: 6. The chain's CDR3 is CASRPGQTYNEQFF. The CDR3 DNA sequence: TGTGCCAGCAGACCGGGACAGACGTACAATGAGCAGTTCTTC.

V gene TRBV3-1 combines with J gene TRBJ2-1, with TRBD2 identical over 11 bases. Trimming cost V 3 bases and J 0 bases; bases outside gene matches: 22. The CDR3 runs 23 residues. CDR1 LGHDT and CDR2 YNNKEL come from the germline V gene (reference sequence). The CDR3 loop reads CASSQGLPGLADSSESSYNEQFF. The CDR3 region has the DNA TGTGCCAGCAGCCAGGGATTACCGGGACTAGCGGATTCTTCCGAGAGCTCCTACAATGAGCAGTTCTTC.